This record covers a single TCR beta chain. Its target is unknown. This record belongs to a study of response to subunit inactivated influenza vaccine. The study's findings and limits: After each seasonal influenza vaccination, few new T cells are recruited, the authors suggested.

Unmatched junction bases numbered 12, after V lost 0 bases and J lost 5 bases. Germline CDR1 SGDLS, CDR2 YYNGEE. The CDR3 is 18 residues long. TCRdb ran MiXCR on the RT-PCR reads and lists one entry per CDR3 protein. Here the sample spans about 160,000 distinct CDR3 sequences, over 8.5% being singletons. Sequencing was performed on CD8+ T cells sorted from PBMCs, taken about 23 months after vaccination. The chain is built from TRBV9 and TRBJ2-2; TRBD2 matches at 8 bases. This receptor was obtained from a man between 45 and 75 years old who received an inactivated influenza vaccine. CDR3 nucleotide sequence: TGTGCCAGCAGCGTAGTCGGTATGGGGACTAGTAGGACCGGGGAGCTGTTTTTT. It is translated as CASSVVGMGTSRTGELFF.